These 9 T cell receptor beta chains originate from one sample sequenced in a study of cytomegalovirus exposure and HLA in healthy donors. PCR was performed using 60 Vbeta and 13 Jbeta primers. Some clones are missing from TCRdb's copy, which holds only in-frame ones; the method was immunoSEQ multiplex PCR. Here the sample table reports around 78,000 clones. Source material: PBMCs. These receptors were taken from a man between 18 and 29 years old in good health and CMV-seropositive.

The rearrangement joins TRBV30 to TRBJ1-2; maybe TRBD1 (5 bases). CDR3 length: 16 amino acids. The V gene lost 5 bases and the J gene lost 6 bases, with 25 bases spanning the gap. Germline V gene lookup returns CDR1 GTSNPN and CDR2 SVGIG (reference sequence). CDR3 sequence: CAWAERDSGASNGYTF. CDR3 DNA sequence: TGTGCCTGGGCCGAACGGGACTCCGGAGCCTCTAATGGCTACACCTTC.

The rearrangement links TRBV27 to TRBJ2-5; 7 bases agree with TRBD1. Germline V gene data show CDR1 as MNHEY and CDR2 as SMNVEV (reference sequence). V lost 1 base to trimming and J lost 3 bases; unmatched junction nucleotides: 2. The CDR3 extends over 14 amino acids. The DNA of the CDR3 is TGTGCCAGCAGTTTATTCGGACAGGAAGAGACCCAGTACTTC. Amino acid sequence: CASSLFGQEETQYF.

The chain carries TRBV7-2 and TRBJ2-4; D remains ambiguous. Germline assignment: CDR1 SGHTA and CDR2 FQGNSA. The ends were cut back, 5 bases at V and 4 bases at J, with 3 bases in the middle. This CDR3 spans 11 amino acids. CDR3 coding DNA: TGTGCCAGCAGCCTGAAAAACATTCAGTACTTC. It specifies CASSLKNIQYF.

This chain connects TRBV9 to TRBJ2-7; 8 nucleotides line up with TRBD2. This CDR3 is 16 amino acids long. The V gene's germline CDR1 is SGDLS and CDR2 YYNGEE. Trimming cost V 4 bases and J 1 base; bases outside gene matches: 10. CDR3 sequence: CASSPSGGGTSYEQYF. As DNA, the CDR3 is TGTGCCAGCAGCCCAAGTGGCGGGGGGACTTCCTACGAGCAGTACTTC. The full variable domain, its missing parts supplied by reference TRBV9 and TRBJ2-7, is DSGVTQTPKHLITATGQRVTLRCSPRSGDLSVYWYQQSLDQGLQFLIQYYNGEERAKGNILERFSAQQFPDLHSELNLSSLELGDSALYFCASSPSGGGTSYEQYFGPGTRLTVT.

The V call is TRBV27, the J call TRBJ2-7, with 11 bases lining up with TRBD1. Per germline, CDR1 MNHEY and CDR2 SMNVEV (reference sequence). V shed 3 bases, J shed 3 bases, and the junction held 7 bases outside the gene matches. There are 16 residues in the CDR3. The CDR3 region is CASSFHRTGGVYEQYF. Written as DNA, the CDR3 is TGTGCCAGCAGTTTCCATAGGACAGGGGGCGTCTACGAGCAGTACTTC.

CDR3 protein: CASSFTGFEQYF. The CDR3 bases are TGCGCCAGCAGCTTTACAGGGTTCGAGCAGTACTTC. The rearrangement uses TRBV5-1 and TRBJ2-7; TRBD1 might be the D (6 bases). CDR1 is SGHRS, CDR2 YFSETQ, per germline. Trimming took 2 bases from V and 6 from J, leaving 9 bases between them. The CDR3 totals 12 residues. Using reference TRBV5-1 and TRBJ2-7 for the parts outside the CDR3, the full variable domain is KAGVTQTPRYLIKTRGQQVTLSCSPISGHRSVSWYQQTPGQGLQFLFEYFSETQRNKGNFPGRFSGRQFSNSRSEMNVSTLELGDSALYLCASSFTGFEQYFGPGTRLTVT.

The chain links TRBV5-6 to TRBJ2-2; unclear D gene. Germline CDR1 SGHDT, CDR2 YYEEEE. With 3 bases removed from V and 0 bases from J, the gap between germline ends came to 9 bases. This CDR3 is 15 amino acids long. CDR3 DNA: TGTGCCAGCAGCTCTCTCACTACGAACACCGGGGAGCTGTTTTTT. Translating it yields CASSSLTTNTGELFF.

The rearrangement joins TRBV6-4 to TRBJ1-1, with a possible D match to TRBD1 (6 bases). The V gene lost 3 bases and the J gene lost 3 bases, with 14 bases spanning the gap. There are 15 residues in the CDR3. Germline assignment: CDR1 MRHNA and CDR2 SNTAGT. CDR3 region: CASSETQGSDTEAFF. For the CDR3, the DNA is TGTGCCAGCAGTGAGACCCAGGGGTCGGACACTGAAGCTTTCTTT.

The V call is TRBV6-1, the J call TRBJ2-1, with TRBD1 as a possible D gene (5 bases). The CDR3 totals 15 residues. Germline V gene data show CDR1 as MNHNS and CDR2 as SASEGT. With 1 base removed from V and 7 bases from J, the gap between germline ends came to 14 bases. The CDR3: CASSEGGAVWNEQFF. CDR3 in DNA: TGTGCCAGCAGTGAAGGTGGGGCTGTCTGGAATGAGCAGTTCTTC.